Listed below are T cell receptor beta chains from one sample, sequenced in a study of blood T cell repertoires in COVID-19. Some clones are missing from TCRdb's copy, which holds only in-frame ones; the method was immunoSEQ multiplex PCR. The sample has more than 130,000 clones; about 80% are singletons. Specimen: peripheral blood. All receptors come from a woman aged 80 or over in a cohort sampled during active or convalescent COVID-19. The CDR3 runs from the conserved cysteine through the conserved F or W. D genes are given only for firm matches. Where a row states a size, it is once, few, many or the class of an expanded clone; other rows omit it.

D gene	J gene	clone size	CDR3 length	V gene	CDR3 DNA	CDR3 protein
NA	TRBJ1-1	NA	15	TRBV19	TGTGCCAGTAGTATGCCCCCGGGAAAGAACACTGAAGCTTTCTTT	CASSMPPGKNTEAFF
TRBD2	TRBJ2-2	NA	15	TRBV6-6	TGTGCCAGCAGTTACAGCGGGGGGAACACCGGGGAGCTGTTTTTT	CASSYSGGNTGELFF
TRBD1	TRBJ2-1	NA	16	TRBV28	TGTGCCAGCAGTACTCAGGGGGAAGATTCCTACAATGAGCAGTTCTTC	CASSTQGEDSYNEQFF
NA	TRBJ2-2	once	14	TRBV2	TGTGCCAGCAGGGGGACACGGAACACCGGGGAGCTGTTTTTT	CASRGTRNTGELFF
NA	TRBJ1-1	NA	15	TRBV4-2	TGTGCCAGCAGCCAAGTAGGAGCAATGAACACTGAAGCTTTCTTT	CASSQVGAMNTEAFF
NA	TRBJ1-2	NA	14	TRBV3-1/TRBV3-2	TGTGCCAGCGCTACAAAGGGGTTAAGCTATGGCTACACCTTC	CASATKGLSYGYTF
NA	TRBJ1-2	NA	13	TRBV7-3	TGTGCCAGCAGCTTATCAGGACAGTATGGCTACACCTTC	CASSLSGQYGYTF
TRBD1	TRBJ1-4	few	17	TRBV7-9	TGTGCCAGCAGGAGCGGGGACAGGGTTGCAACTAATGAAAAACTGTTTTTT	CASRSGDRVATNEKLFF
NA	TRBJ1-1	NA	14	TRBV5-1	TGCGCCAGCAGCCCAATCACAGGAAACACTGAAGCTTTCTTT	CASSPITGNTEAFF
NA	TRBJ1-2	NA	12	TRBV7-9	TGTGCCAGCAGCTTGTATACGGATGGCTACACCTTC	CASSLYTDGYTF
NA	TRBJ1-4	NA	16	TRBV24-1	TGTGCCACCAGTGATAGGGGGGGGAGTAGGAATGAAAAACTGTTTTTT	CATSDRGGSRNEKLFF
NA	TRBJ1-2	once	14	TRBV6-2/TRBV6-3	TGTGCCAGCAGTTACGCCACAGGAGTCTATGGCTACACCTTC	CASSYATGVYGYTF
NA	TRBJ1-2	NA	15	TRBV18	TGTGCCAGCTCACCACGGCAGGGCGTAGGCTATGGCTACACCTTC	CASSPRQGVGYGYTF
NA	TRBJ1-4	NA	13	TRBV19	TGTGCCAGTAGGGCCGGGATAGGGGAAAAACTGTTTTTT	CASRAGIGEKLFF
TRBD1	TRBJ2-2	NA	14	TRBV5-1	TGCGCCAGCAGCCTAGGGACAGACGGCGGGGAGCTGTTTTTT	CASSLGTDGGELFF
NA	TRBJ2-5	NA	14	TRBV7-2	TGTGCCAGCAGCAGAGGGGGGGCGGCAGAGACCCAGTACTTC	CASSRGGAAETQYF
NA	TRBJ1-1	NA	14	TRBV9	TGTGCCAGCAGCCCCCTCCCAGTAAACACTGAAGCTTTCTTT	CASSPLPVNTEAFF
NA	TRBJ2-7	NA	14	TRBV9	TGTGCCAGCAGCGTAGAACCCAACTATCGAGAGCAGTACTTC	CASSVEPNYREQYF
NA	TRBJ2-5	once	10	TRBV12-3/TRBV12-4	TGTGCCAGCAGTCGGGGGACCCAGTACTTC	CASSRGTQYF
NA	TRBJ2-2	NA	15	TRBV5-1	TGCGCCAGCAGCGGGGGGACAGTTAACACCGGGGAGCTGTTTTTT	CASSGGTVNTGELFF
TRBD1	TRBJ1-4	NA	15	TRBV28	TGTGCCAGCAGTATGACAGGGGGTATTAATGAAAAACTGTTTTTT	CASSMTGGINEKLFF
NA	TRBJ1-2	NA	12	TRBV2	TGTGCCAGCAGTGCAGTTAACTATGGCTACACCTTC	CASSAVNYGYTF
TRBD2	TRBJ2-2	NA	17	TRBV19	TGTGCCAGTAGTCCGACTAGCGGGGGGCGGGACACCGGGGAGCTGTTTTTT	CASSPTSGGRDTGELFF
TRBD1	TRBJ2-2	NA	12	TRBV28	TGTGCCATAGGGACAGGGCGCGGGGAGCTGTTTTTT	CAIGTGRGELFF
NA	TRBJ2-5	NA	15	TRBV5-1	TGCGCCAGCAGCAATTCGGGGGACAGTCAAGAGACCCAGTACTTC	CASSNSGDSQETQYF
TRBD1	TRBJ1-1	few	18	TRBV6-2/TRBV6-3	TGTGCCAGCAGTTACTCTAGGACAGGGGGTTGGATGAACACTGAAGCTTTCTTT	CASSYSRTGGWMNTEAFF
NA	TRBJ1-2	NA	12	TRBV2	TGTGCCAGCAGCCCAGGGTTCTATGGCTACACCTTC	CASSPGFYGYTF
NA	TRBJ2-4	NA	17	TRBV7-9	TGTGCCAGCAGCTTAGTTCGGGGGGCAACGCCCAAAAACATTCAGTACTTC	CASSLVRGATPKNIQYF
TRBD1	TRBJ2-3	NA	14	TRBV11-2	TGTGCCAGCAGCTTGGGGACAGGGATCGATACGCAGTATTTT	CASSLGTGIDTQYF
TRBD1	TRBJ1-6	NA	14	TRBV6-5	TGTGCCAGCAGGCCCGACAGGGGATCCCCACCCCTCCACTTT	CASRPDRGSPPLHF
NA	TRBJ2-5	NA	12	TRBV15	TGTGCCACCAGCAAGTACGGGGGAGCCCAGTACTTC	CATSKYGGAQYF
NA	TRBJ1-3	NA	17	TRBV7-8	TGTGCCAGCAGCTTAGCGCGGACAGTCTATTCCGGAAACACCATATATTTT	CASSLARTVYSGNTIYF
NA	TRBJ1-5	NA	13	TRBV3-1/TRBV3-2	TGTGCCAGCAGCCAGACAGGCAATCAGCCCCAGCATTTT	CASSQTGNQPQHF
TRBD2	TRBJ2-1	NA	15	TRBV7-3	TGTGCCAGCAGCCCCCCCGGGACTAGCGGCTATGAGCAGTTCTTC	CASSPPGTSGYEQFF
TRBD1	TRBJ1-2	NA	14	TRBV4-2	TGTGCCAGCAGCGAAGCGGGACAGAACTATGGCTACACCTTC	CASSEAGQNYGYTF
TRBD2	TRBJ2-3	NA	12	TRBV2	TGTGCCAGCGGTTCTAGCGGGGCAGCAGTGGATTTT	CASGSSGAAVDF
TRBD1	TRBJ1-2	once	15	TRBV9	TGTGCCAGCAGCGTAGAATATTGGGGACAGGGTGGCTACACCTTC	CASSVEYWGQGGYTF
NA	TRBJ2-2	NA	16	TRBV28	TGTGCCAGCACCGACTGGTCGGGGGGCTCAACCGGGGAGCTGTTTTTT	CASTDWSGGSTGELFF
NA	TRBJ1-1	NA	15	TRBV4-2	TGTGCCAGCAGCCAAGAGGGCAGTTTGAACACTGAAGCTTTCTTT	CASSQEGSLNTEAFF
NA	TRBJ2-7	NA	14	TRBV5-1	TGCGCCAGCAGCTTAGGGGACACCGCCTACGAGCAGTACTTC	CASSLGDTAYEQYF
TRBD1	TRBJ2-2	NA	15	TRBV6-5	TGTGCCAGCAGCACCACAGGGGCGAACACCGGGGAGCTGTTTTTT	CASSTTGANTGELFF
TRBD2	TRBJ2-1	once	16	TRBV4-2	TGTGCCAGCAGCCAAGATTCTAGCGGGGGGGCCAATGAGCAGTTCTTC	CASSQDSSGGANEQFF
TRBD1	TRBJ2-3	NA	15	TRBV6-6	TGTGCCAGCAGAAAGACAGGGGGAGAGATGGATACGCAGTATTTT	CASRKTGGEMDTQYF
TRBD2	TRBJ2-1	NA	15	TRBV6-6	TGTGCCAGCGGCACGCGGGGGGGTTTTTTCAATGAGCAGTTCTTC	CASGTRGGFFNEQFF
TRBD2	TRBJ2-2	once	18	TRBV6-2/TRBV6-3	TGTGCCAGCAGTTACCCGAAGGCTAGCGGGGGGGCCACCGGGGAGCTGTTTTTT	CASSYPKASGGATGELFF
TRBD1	TRBJ2-4	once	15	TRBV7-8	TGTGCCAGCAGCACAGGACAGGGGTATTCGTACATTCAGTACTTC	CASSTGQGYSYIQYF
NA	TRBJ1-1	NA	12	TRBV28	TGTGCCAGCAGTTCCCCAGTCAGTGAAGCTTTCTTT	CASSSPVSEAFF
NA	TRBJ2-5	NA	14	TRBV5-4	TGTGCCAGCAGCCCTGAGCCAGGGCAAGAGACCCAGTACTTC	CASSPEPGQETQYF
TRBD1	TRBJ1-2	once	15	TRBV5-6	TGTGCCAGCAGCTTCGGACAGGGATCCTCTAGGGGCTACACCTTC	CASSFGQGSSRGYTF
TRBD2	TRBJ2-1	NA	16	TRBV5-1	TGCGCCAGCAGCTTGGGGGGACTAGCGGGGTGGAATGAGCAGTTCTTC	CASSLGGLAGWNEQFF